The rows below give T cell receptor beta chains drawn from one sample of a study of liver allograft versus peripheral blood T cells. TCRdb reanalysed the reads using MiXCR and keeps one entry per CDR3 protein. The data show about 7,300 distinct CDR3 sequences, around a sixth seen once. The receptors come from a human patient who had a liver transplant. Part of the T cell pool may stem from the graft donor. Both conserved end residues are trimmed from each CDR3. A D gene is named only where the DNA matches it firmly.

>TRBJ1-2|11|.|TRBV5-1
ASSLAGRDGYT
>TRBJ2-1|12|TRBD1|TRBV30
ACRWWTGGNEQF
>TRBJ2-7|8|.|TRBV20-1
SAGHYEQY
>TRBJ1-1|11|TRBD1|TRBV6-2/TRBV6-3
ASSWTGSTEAF
>TRBJ1-5|13|.|TRBV6-1
ASSEVADSYQPQH
>TRBJ2-7|11|.|TRBV18
ASSPPNDEGKY
>TRBJ1-3|11|.|TRBV28
ASRGDSGNTIY
>TRBJ1-2|12|.|TRBV20-1
SARDPVLDYGYT
>TRBJ2-6|12|.|TRBV7-9
ASSLGSGANVLT
>TRBJ1-5|11|.|TRBV5-3
ARSCVMGQPQH
>TRBJ2-5|11|.|TRBV20-1
SATGTNQETQY
>TRBJ2-7|11|.|TRBV6-6
ASKTAPLYEQY
>TRBJ1-1|9|TRBD1|TRBV29-1
SATGVTEAF
>TRBJ2-7|10|.|TRBV12-3/TRBV12-4
ASSYRSYEQY
>TRBJ1-2|11|.|TRBV5-5
ASSLRENYGYT
>TRBJ1-6|14|TRBD1|TRBV7-3
ASSHPDRGGNSPLH
>TRBJ1-2|13|.|TRBV18
ASSPPQGPNYGYT
>TRBJ1-2|10|.|TRBV7-2
ASSQDSEGWT
>TRBJ2-2|14|TRBD1|TRBV13
ASNLPGQGKEGELF
>TRBJ2-7|13|TRBD2|TRBV6-5
ASSRGLAGVYEQY
>TRBJ1-4|10|.|TRBV12-3/TRBV12-4
ASSRRDEKLF
>TRBJ2-7|10|.|TRBV6-6
ASRQGGYEQY
>TRBJ2-1|14|TRBD2|TRBV29-1
SVEVGLAGIYNEQF
>TRBJ1-1|14|.|TRBV12-5
ASGLIGGASNTEAF
>TRBJ1-2|12|TRBD1|TRBV5-5
ASSSYGQVLGYT
>TRBJ1-5|13|TRBD1|TRBV20-1
SARDGTGGNQPQH
>TRBJ1-1|13|.|TRBV20-1
SAKGTANLNTEAF
>TRBJ2-7|13|TRBD2|TRBV27
ASTLNGGGGNEQY
>TRBJ2-7|9|.|TRBV5-4
ASSPFYEQY
>TRBJ1-1|12|TRBD1|TRBV18
ASSPNRGATEAF
>TRBJ1-1|11|.|TRBV30
AWSRQEGTEAF
>TRBJ1-2|12|.|TRBV3-2
ASSHGEANYGYT
>TRBJ1-1|11|.|TRBV5-6
ASSLADGAQAF
>TRBJ2-7|11|.|TRBV27
ASRPRRVDEQY
>TRBJ1-4|13|.|TRBV18
ASSRSTDHDEKLF
>TRBJ2-7|9|.|TRBV29-1
SGGSSYEQY